A single sample gave rise to the 2 T cell receptor beta chains below, sequenced in a study of identical twins. Each CDR3 protein is one row after TCRdb ran MiXCR on the 5' RACE reads. The sample records 200,000 to 250,000 distinct CDR3 sequences, about 7.5% being singletons. The data also belong to a second study, concerning yellow fever vaccine responses in identical twins.

The sample consisted of memory (CD45RO+) T cells sorted from blood. The receptors originated from a woman aged 18 to 35 in good health.

This clonotype was detected ten times or more. The chain employs TRBV11-2 and TRBJ2-7; unclear D gene. This CDR3 contains 14 residues. V was clipped by 2 bases and J by 2 bases, with 10 bases between them. CDR1 and CDR2 (germline): SGHAT, FQNNGV. CDR3 sequence reads: CASSLTSGTYEQYF. CDR3 in DNA: TGTGCCAGCAGCTTAACATCAGGAACCTACGAGCAGTACTTC.

The table lists this clonotype with many counts. This chain links TRBV20-1 with TRBJ2-5; TRBD2 matches at 10 bases. The CDR3 consists of 14 residues. V shed 3 bases and J 6 bases; nucleotides not matched to a gene: 7. The V gene's germline CDR1 is DFQATT and CDR2 SNEGSKA (reference sequence). CDR3 nucleotides: TGCAGTGCTAGCGGACTAGCGGTGGGACAGACCCAGTACTTC. Translated, it gives CSASGLAVGQTQYF.